The clone carrying this TCR beta chain was found a few times. Its matching antigen is unknown. Antigen-specific CD4+ T cells were expanded (with viral peptide pools) by the ViraFEST assay ahead of sequencing. Culturing for more than 9 days preceded CD4+ T cell isolation. Vaccine recipients had no previous SARS-CoV-2 infection; their nucleocapsid antibodies were negative. This sample stems from a study of vaccination effects on CD4 cells after COVID-19. The data were produced by immunoSEQ multiplex PCR, yet TCRdb's version contains in-frame clones alone and is incomplete. The sample contains about 73,000 clones, under 85% of which appear only once. Study-wide points: Only a few convalescent patients and no early post-infection timepoints featured in the study.

The germline CDR1 and CDR2 sequences are MDHEN and SYDVKM. The CDR3 consists of 14 residues. V dropped 1 base and J dropped 8 bases, with 11 bases sitting between them. The V call is TRBV28, the J call TRBJ1-4; D might be TRBD1 (5 bases). The sequence was collected from a human donor who received a COVID-19 vaccine. The input for sequencing was CD4+ T cells from PBMCs cultured with HCoV-NL63 spike peptides, taken before COVID-19 vaccination. Here the CDR3 reads CASSLSGVREKLFF. The DNA for the CDR3 is TGTGCCAGCAGTTTATCGGGGGTCCGGGAAAAACTGTTTTTT.